This T cell receptor beta chain was identified in a study of OX40 agonist ivuxolimab in advanced cancers. General notes on the study: Ivuxolimab was an agonistic, fully human IgG2 monoclonal antibody directed against OX40 (CD134), a costimulatory receptor. Intravenous ivuxolimab was administered to patients every 2 weeks at six dose levels: 0.01, 0.1, 0.3, 1.5, 3 and 10 mg/kg. Of the roughly 53 patients in dose escalation, about 20 had hepatocellular carcinoma, around 15 had melanoma, 9 had renal cell carcinoma and 9 had head and neck cancer. In the dose-escalation cohort, about four fifths of patients were male, and the mean age was roughly 60 years with a range of roughly 20 to 79. Prior anti-PD-1, anti-PD-L1 or anti-CTLA-4 therapy was permitted, and approximately 40% of dose-escalation patients had received checkpoint inhibitors. Partial responses occurred in three dose-escalation patients: two with cutaneous melanoma and one with hepatocellular carcinoma. Peripheral TCRbeta sequencing was intended to test whether TCR sequence diversity was altered and clonal T-cell expansion was caused by ivuxolimab. The paper covers the monotherapy dose-escalation part of the phase I ivuxolimab trial, which included N ≈ 50 patients. General conclusions and limits of the study: The antigen specificity of the clonally expanded peripheral T cells was not determined. After ivuxolimab, expanded clones were on average more numerous among CD8+ T cells than among CD4+ T cells. Low levels of normalized T-cell clonal expansion were also seen in some patients who did not respond. At doses of 0.1 to 3.0 mg/kg, clonal expansion of both CD4+ and CD8+ T cells in blood was seen between baseline and week 6. In partial responders in the 0.1-3.0 mg/kg groups, normalized peripheral clonal expansion was found to be among the lowest, especially among CD8+ T cells.

Genomic DNA was extracted from sorted cells for sequencing of the TCRbeta CDR3 region. TCRbeta CDR3 regions were sequenced using the immunoSEQ Assay. TCRdb provides this immuneACCESS table in a form limited to in-frame rearrangements. Some clones are lacking; in checked studies, under half of them reflect an unresolved V gene, and why the rest are absent is not known. Across this sample there are under 70,000 clones, with 86% seen only once. The ten largest clones represent roughly 8.2% of the sample. Patients with autoimmune disease history or receiving systemic immunosuppression were excluded from the trial. Peripheral blood for TCR sequencing was collected from all dose cohorts at baseline, on cycle 4 day 1, and on cycle 7 day 1. Samples came from an open-label, multicenter, first-in-human phase I dose-escalation trial of ivuxolimab. Adults with locally advanced or metastatic head and neck squamous cell, hepatocellular, melanoma or renal cell carcinoma were enrolled in the trial. Before TCR sequencing, CD4+ and CD8+ T cells were separately sorted from peripheral blood.

In the case of this clone: Its antigen is still unknown. Base qualities were left out, and no much larger clone turns up one base away.

This receptor was identified in an adult with an advanced solid tumor such as melanoma, head and neck, liver or kidney cancer. Sequenced here: CD4+ or CD8+ T cells sorted from blood, sampled in a trial of the OX40 agonist ivuxolimab.

The DNA is as follows: TGTGCCAGCAATGCCTTAGGGACAGATACGCAGTATTTT. It translates as CASNALGTDTQYF. This receptor chain uses TRBV2 and TRBJ2-3, with the D gene not confidently named. As encoded in the germline V gene, CDR1 is SNHLY while CDR2 is FYNNEI. From its cysteine to its phenylalanine, the CDR3 spans 13 amino acids. Only CDR3 DNA is held: 39 bases, read in frame from base 1. V was cut back by 7 bases and J by 3 bases, leaving a gap of 11 bases between them.